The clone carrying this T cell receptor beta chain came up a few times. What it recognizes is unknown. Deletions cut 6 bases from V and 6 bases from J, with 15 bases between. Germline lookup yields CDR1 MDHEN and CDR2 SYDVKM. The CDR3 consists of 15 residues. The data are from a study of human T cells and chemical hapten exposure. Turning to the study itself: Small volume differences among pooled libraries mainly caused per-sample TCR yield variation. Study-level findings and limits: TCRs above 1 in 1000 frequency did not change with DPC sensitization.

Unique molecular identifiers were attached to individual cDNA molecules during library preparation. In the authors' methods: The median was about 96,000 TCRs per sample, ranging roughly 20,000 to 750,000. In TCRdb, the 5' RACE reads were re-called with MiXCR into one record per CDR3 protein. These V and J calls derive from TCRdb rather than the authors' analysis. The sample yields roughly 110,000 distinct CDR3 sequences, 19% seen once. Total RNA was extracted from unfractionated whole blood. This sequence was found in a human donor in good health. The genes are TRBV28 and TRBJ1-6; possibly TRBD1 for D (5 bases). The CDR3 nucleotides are TGTGCCAGCAGCCTCCCGGGACTGCTTAATTCACCCCTCCACTTT. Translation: CASSLPGLLNSPLHF.